The table lists the clone carrying this T cell receptor beta chain with many counts. Its antigen remains unknown. This related bone marrow graft donor gave peripheral blood on the day of marrow donation. Germline V gene data show CDR1 as KGHSH and CDR2 as LQKENI. Trimming cost V 1 base and J 2 bases; bases outside gene matches: 1. The length of the CDR3 is 15 residues. TCRdb's table, derived via immunoSEQ multiplex PCR, lists solely in-frame clones and lacks some. The table records about 24,000 clones without singletons, the ten largest covering 4% to 5.5%. The data were obtained in a study of T cells after posttransplantation cyclophosphamide. Findings and limits, study-wide: TRB overlap between skin or GI tissue T cells and blood was limited.

The chain links TRBV18 to TRBJ1-4; TRBD1 agrees at 7 bases. This clonotype was sampled from a woman aged 45 to 65 in good health, CMV-negative, and a related stem cell transplant donor. Sequencing input: PBMCs. The CDR3 sequence is CASSPLTGTNEKLFF. The CDR3, as DNA: TGTGCCAGCTCACCACTGACAGGGACTAATGAAAAACTGTTTTTT.